The 21 T cell receptor beta chains in this list originate from one sample, sequenced in a study of T cell repertoires in cytomegalovirus infection. TCRdb ran MiXCR on the reads and lists one entry per CDR3 protein. The repertoire consists of about 150,000 distinct CDR3 sequences, with 23% occurring once and the leading ten covering approximately 10%. Sequencing input: PBMCs. These receptors came from a human donor in good health (CMV status not recorded). Some clones in this sample may be carry-over from other donors' samples.

This clonotype was seen a handful of times. The CDR3, as DNA: TGTGCCAGCAGCTTGCGGGGTCCTAATGAAAAACTGTTTTTT. Translation gives CASSLRGPNEKLFF. The chain uses TRBV5-4 and TRBJ1-4, with D unresolved. V was cut by 1 base and J by 3 bases, with 7 bases left in between. The length of the CDR3 is 14 residues. The germline V gene encodes CDR1 SGHNT and CDR2 YYREEE (reference sequence).

This clonotype was counted between two and nine times. This chain connects TRBV6-2 or TRBV6-3 to TRBJ1-1, with D maybe TRBD1 (5 bases). The CDR3 spans 15 residues. Germline loops: CDR1 MNHEY, CDR2 SVGEGT. V lost 5 bases and J 1 base, leaving 14 bases between the germline ends. This CDR3 reads CASSDTPTGNTEAFF. CDR3 in DNA: TGTGCCAGCAGTGACACCCCCACAGGGAACACTGAAGCTTTCTTT.

The chain joins TRBV7-9 to TRBJ1-2, with D possibly TRBD1 on 5 matching bases. The CDR3 is 15 amino acids. V was cut by 1 base and J by 1 base, with 10 bases left in between. CDR1 SEHNR and CDR2 FQNEAQ come from the germline V gene (reference sequence). CDR3 amino acids: CASSLGGVGNYGYTF. CDR3 sequence (DNA): TGTGCCAGCAGCTTAGGGGGGGTGGGTAACTATGGCTACACCTTC.

The J gene is TRBJ1-6, the V gene TRBV7-2; D uncertain. Trimming shortened V by 1 base and J by 9 bases, and 7 bases separated the two germline ends. Germline values: CDR1 SGHTA, CDR2 FQGNSA. The CDR3 runs 13 residues. CDR3 in DNA: TGTGCCAGCAGCTTAGTTCGTGGTTCACCCCTCCACTTT. This gives the protein CASSLVRGSPLHF.

This clonotype was recorded a few times. This CDR3 reads CASSRRQDRVGEAFF. CDR3 DNA: TGTGCCAGCAGCCGCCGACAAGACAGGGTAGGGGAGGCTTTCTTT. V is TRBV11-1 and J is TRBJ1-1; 7 bases match TRBD1. This CDR3 is built from 15 residues. Germline values: CDR1 SGHAT, CDR2 FQDESV (reference sequence). The junction had 17 bases not matched to a gene; V was cut back by 5 bases and J by 11 bases. Full variable domain (outside the CDR3, taken from reference TRBV11-1 and TRBJ1-1): EAEVAQSPRYKITEKSQAVAFWCDPISGHATLYWYRQILGQGPELLVQFQDESVVDDSQLPKDRFSAERLKGVDSTLKIQPAELGDSAMYLCASSRRQDRVGEAFFGQGTRLTVV.

In its sample, this clonotype was seen once. This may arise from a read error, as a much more abundant clone is one base away. The CDR3 nucleotides read TGTGCCAGCAGCCCCGGGACGACGGCCAACTACACCTTC. It specifies CASSPGTTANYTF. The rearrangement uses TRBV7-2 and TRBJ1-2; weak D call: TRBD1 (5 bases). From germline, CDR1 is SGHTA and CDR2 FQGNSA. This CDR3 region has 13 residues. With 5 bases removed from V and 10 bases from J, the gap between germline ends came to 17 bases.

The CDR3 sequence: CAWSGGGYGYTF. CDR3 sequence (DNA): TGTGCCTGGAGTGGAGGGGGCTATGGCTACACCTTC. This chain connects TRBV30 to TRBJ1-2; maybe TRBD1 (6 bases). The length of the CDR3 is 12 residues. Germline lookup yields CDR1 GTSNPN and CDR2 SVGIG (reference sequence). The V gene lost 1 base and the J gene lost 4 bases, with 7 bases spanning the gap.

This chain links TRBV19 with TRBJ1-1; D is undetermined. Trimming left V 2 bases short and J 2 bases short, with 9 bases between. Germline-derived CDR1 and CDR2 are LNHDA and SQIVND (reference sequence). The length of the CDR3 is 14 residues. CDR3 region: CASSILDGNTEAFF. CDR3 DNA sequence: TGTGCCAGTAGTATACTGGACGGCAACACTGAAGCTTTCTTT.

The sample holds many counts of this clonotype. The chain combines TRBV7-2 with TRBJ2-1; 7 bases are shared with TRBD2. Germline loops: CDR1 SGHTA, CDR2 FQGNSA. V lost 5 bases to trimming and J lost 2 bases; unmatched junction nucleotides: 6. The CDR3 is made up of 15 amino acids. The CDR3 DNA reads as TGTGCCAGCAGCAGACTAGCCGCTGCCTACAATGAGCAGTTCTTC. Amino acids: CASSRLAAAYNEQFF.

V is TRBV6-2 or TRBV6-3 and J is TRBJ1-5; TRBD1 matches 7 bases. Germline trimming cut 5 bases from V and 2 bases from J; bases unmatched to any gene: 0. The CDR3 extends over 13 amino acids. The V gene's germline CDR1 is MNHEY and CDR2 SVGEGT. CDR3 region: CASSTGGNQPQHF. The CDR3 DNA is TGTGCCAGCAGTACAGGGGGCAATCAGCCCCAGCATTTT.

This clonotype was detected many times. This chain links TRBV7-8 with TRBJ2-1; possible D gene TRBD2, 6 bases. This CDR3 is 14 amino acids long. Germline values: CDR1 SGHVS, CDR2 FQNEAQ. V was clipped by 5 bases and J by 0 bases, with 8 bases between them. CDR3 sequence: CASSRESSYNEQFF. CDR3 DNA sequence: TGTGCCAGCAGCCGGGAGAGCTCCTACAATGAGCAGTTCTTC.

In this sample, this clonotype turned up many times. The rearrangement links TRBV7-3 to TRBJ1-1; D ambiguous. The V end lost 4 bases, the J end lost 4 bases, and 10 bases lay between the germline ends. The CDR3 sequence is 13 residues long. The germline V gene has CDR1 SGHTA and CDR2 FQGTGA. CDR3 sequence (DNA): TGTGCCAGCAGCTACTTATCCAGCACTGAAGCTTTCTTT. Protein: CASSYLSSTEAFF. The full variable domain, rest sourced from reference TRBV7-3 and TRBJ1-1, is GAGVSQTPSNKVTEKGKYVELRCDPISGHTALYWYRQSLGQGPEFLIYFQGTGAADDSGLPNDRFFAVRPEGSVSTLKIQRTERGDSAVYLCASSYLSSTEAFFGQGTRLTVV.

This sequence joins TRBV28 and TRBJ1-1; 7 bases are a match to TRBD1. This CDR3 contains 17 residues. The V segment lost 5 bases and the J segment 1 base; nucleotides outside the gene matches: 13. Looked up from germline, CDR1 is MDHEN and CDR2 is SYDVKM. The chain's CDR3 is CASSVFYRGGANTEAFF. CDR3 DNA sequence: TGTGCCAGCAGTGTCTTTTACAGGGGAGGGGCGAACACTGAAGCTTTCTTT.

The chain employs TRBV28 and TRBJ1-5, with a possible D match to TRBD1 (5 bases). The germline gives CDR1 MDHEN, CDR2 SYDVKM. The CDR3 totals 15 residues. The V end was cut by 3 bases, the J end by 3 bases, with 12 bases between. The CDR3 region has the DNA TGTGCCAGCAGTTTCCACAGGTCTCTCAATCAGCCCCAGCATTTT. It encodes CASSFHRSLNQPQHF.

In regard to this clonotype: A junction boundary mismatches the germline segment, possibly from a read error. The genes are TRBV7-8 and TRBJ2-2; D ambiguous. Germline CDR1 SGHVS, CDR2 FQNEAQ. The CDR3 is 15 residues long. This chain's CDR3 is CDSSPRARNTGELFF. The CDR3 DNA reads TGTGACAGCAGCCCCCGGGCACGCAACACCGGGGAGCTGTTTTTT.

This clonotype occurred many times. V gene TRBV28 combines with J gene TRBJ1-2, with 7 positions matching TRBD1. Trimming took 5 bases from V and 4 from J; bases not matched to a gene: 10. Germline CDR1 is MDHEN and CDR2 is SYDVKM. CDR3 size: 15 residues. The CDR3, as DNA: TGTGCCAGCAGTCGAAAGGACAGGCTTGGCTATGGCTACACCTTC. Translated: CASSRKDRLGYGYTF.

This clonotype was picked up a small number of times. J is TRBJ2-7 and V is TRBV18, with D possibly TRBD2 on 6 matching bases. V was trimmed by 8 bases and J by 11 bases, leaving 16 bases between them. This CDR3 spans 11 amino acids. Per the germline V gene, CDR1 is KGHSH and CDR2 is LQKENI. The CDR3 reads CASRDSTLEYF. For the CDR3, the DNA is TGTGCCAGCCGGGACTCCACGTTGGAGTACTTC.

The sample holds many counts of this clonotype. The rearrangement joins TRBV12-3 or TRBV12-4 to TRBJ1-1, with D unclear. With 3 bases removed from V and 6 bases from J, the gap between germline ends came to 5 bases. This CDR3 has 11 amino acids. The CDR3 sequence is CASSFGPEAFF. The CDR3 DNA sequence: TGTGCCAGCAGTTTTGGCCCTGAAGCTTTCTTT.

This clonotype occurred a few times. DNA for the CDR3: TGTGCCAGCAGCGGCTCGGGACTAGCGGGAGGATACACCTACGAGCAGTACTTC. This gives the protein CASSGSGLAGGYTYEQYF. The chain is built from TRBV28 and TRBJ2-7, with TRBD2 identical over 15 bases. Germline loops: CDR1 MDHEN, CDR2 SYDVKM. Unmatched junction bases numbered 11, after V lost 6 bases and J lost 2 bases. The CDR3 has 18 residues.

This clonotype was counted at least ten times. The V and J genes are TRBV12-3 or TRBV12-4 and TRBJ1-3; a weak D match, TRBD1 (5 bases). Trimming removed 5 bases from V and 4 bases from J, with 15 bases in between. This CDR3 is built from 15 residues. The CDR3, as DNA: TGTGCCAGCAGTCCTCAGGGAGGCGACGGAAACACCATATATTTT. Its protein is CASSPQGGDGNTIYF.

This chain links TRBV12-3 or TRBV12-4 with TRBJ2-7; 8 bases match TRBD1. The V gene end was trimmed by 6 bases and the J gene end by 3 bases; junction bases not matched to a gene: 10. The CDR3 totals 15 residues. CDR3 residues: CASSPGQGWSYEQYF. The CDR3 DNA sequence: TGTGCCAGCAGCCCAGGACAGGGATGGAGCTACGAGCAGTACTTC.